The 28 T cell receptor beta chains below come from one sample, sequenced in a study of blood T cell repertoires in COVID-19. Here immunoSEQ multiplex PCR was the method, and the copy in TCRdb shows in-frame clones only, minus some. The table has 150,000 or so clones, about 85% seen once. The sequenced sample was peripheral blood. The receptor source for this set is a man in his sixties with COVID-19, enrolled during active disease.

V gene TRBV6-2 or TRBV6-3 combines with J gene TRBJ1-1; no firm D call. The germline V gene encodes CDR1 MNHEY and CDR2 SVGEGT. This CDR3 has 13 amino acids. Trimming removed 5 bases at V and 0 bases at J, with 7 bases between. CDR3 loop: CASSPQLNTEAFF. For the CDR3, the DNA is TGTGCCAGCAGTCCACAGTTGAACACTGAAGCTTTCTTT.

V gene TRBV11-3 combines with J gene TRBJ2-1, with 10 bases matching TRBD1. CDR1 and CDR2 (germline): SGHNT, YENEEA. The CDR3 is 15 amino acids. J lost 7 bases, V lost 3 bases, and 6 bases had no gene match. CDR3 bases: TGTGCCAGCAGCTTCGGGACAGGGGTCCTGAATGAGCAGTTCTTC. As protein: CASSFGTGVLNEQFF.

This CDR3 reads CASSPFGRGETQYF. CDR3 coding DNA: TGTGCCAGCAGCCCCTTCGGCCGGGGAGAGACCCAGTACTTC. J is TRBJ2-5 and V is TRBV7-2, with D maybe TRBD2 (5 bases). Trimming took off 5 bases at V and 4 bases at J, with 14 bases between the two ends. Looked up from germline, CDR1 is SGHTA and CDR2 is FQGNSA. The CDR3 is 14 residues long.

The CDR3 is CASSERGYGYTF. The DNA of the CDR3 is TGTGCCAGCTCAGAAAGGGGATATGGCTACACCTTC. V usage is TRBV18 and J usage is TRBJ1-2, with D tentatively TRBD1 (5 bases). CDR1 and CDR2 from the germline V gene are KGHSH and LQKENI. CDR3 length: 12 residues. V lost 5 bases and J 5 bases, leaving 9 bases between the germline ends.

This rearrangement joins TRBV19 to TRBJ2-7; the D gene is possibly TRBD2 (6 bases). Trimming took off 7 bases at V and 0 bases at J, with 13 bases between the two ends. Germline CDR1 LNHDA, CDR2 SQIVND (reference sequence). The CDR3 runs 14 residues. The CDR3 DNA reads as TGTGCCAGTACCCTCCGGGGAGGCTCCTACGAGCAGTACTTC. It encodes CASTLRGGSYEQYF.

The chain employs TRBV19 and TRBJ1-2; 12 bases match TRBD1. V lost 3 bases, J lost 4 bases, and 9 bases stayed unmatched. Germline V lookup: CDR1 LNHDA, CDR2 SQIVND (reference sequence). CDR3 size: 17 residues. CDR3 coding DNA: TGTGCCAGTAGTATTCCGGGACAGGGGGCAAGTGTCTATGGCTACACCTTC. Its protein product is CASSIPGQGASVYGYTF.

For this clone: Other DNA sequences within the sample encode an identical CDR3. The rearrangement joins TRBV5-1 to TRBJ1-1; 8 nucleotides line up with TRBD1. The junction had 5 bases not matched to a gene; V was cut back by 5 bases and J by 5 bases. Germline CDR1 SGHRS, CDR2 YFSETQ. This CDR3 is built from 13 residues. The CDR3 coding sequence is TGCGCCAGCAGTGGACAGGGAGGGACTGAAGCTTTCTTT. It is translated as CASSGQGGTEAFF.

Many counts were recorded for this clone. The chain is built from TRBV21-1 and TRBJ1-6; no DNA check was done on the table's D call, TRBD1. TRBV21-1 corresponds to a pseudogene. The CDR3 covers 19 residues. In DNA, the CDR3 is TGTGCCAGCCCTGGACAGGGGGCTGTAATATGCTCCTATAATTCACCCCTCCACTTT. This encodes CASPGQGAVICSYNSPLHF.

V gene TRBV24-1 combines with J gene TRBJ1-3, with 8 bases fitting TRBD1. The V gene's germline CDR1 is KGHDR and CDR2 SFDVKD. The length of the CDR3 is 17 residues. After removal of 2 bases from V and 0 bases from J, the junction contained 5 bases not matched to a gene. CDR3 region: CATSDSGQGSSGNTIYF. The DNA of the CDR3 is TGTGCCACCAGTGATTCCGGACAGGGCAGCTCTGGAAACACCATATATTTT.

The chain combines TRBV11-2 with TRBJ1-2, with D unclear. V lost 7 bases and J lost 2, with 17 bases in between. Germline lookup yields CDR1 SGHAT and CDR2 FQNNGV. This CDR3 has 15 residues. In DNA, the CDR3 is TGTGCCAGCACCCTCCTGTCGGCGGAGAACTATGGCTACACCTTC. Translation gives CASTLLSAENYGYTF. Full variable domain (outside the CDR3, taken from reference TRBV11-2 and TRBJ1-2): EAGVAQSPRYKIIEKRQSVAFWCNPISGHATLYWYQQILGQGPKLLIQFQNNGVVDDSQLPKDRFSAERLKGVDSTLKIQPAKLEDSAVYLCASTLLSAENYGYTFGSGTRLTVV.

V and J are TRBV19 and TRBJ2-7; D is possibly TRBD1 (6 bases). This CDR3 is built from 13 residues. The germline CDR1 and CDR2 sequences are LNHDA and SQIVND (reference sequence). V was pared by 3 bases and J by 7 bases, with 13 bases between. CDR3 loop: CASSIKQGGEQYF. The CDR3 bases are TGTGCCAGTAGTATTAAACAGGGCGGAGAGCAGTACTTC.

The chain couples TRBV6-2 or TRBV6-3 to TRBJ2-7, with 8 positions matching TRBD2. Germline V gene lookup returns CDR1 MNHEY and CDR2 SVGEGT. The CDR3 sequence is 15 residues long. J lost 0 bases, V lost 2 bases, and 3 bases had no gene match. The CDR3 loop is CASSYGTRRSYEQYF. CDR3 coding DNA: TGTGCCAGCAGTTACGGGACTAGGCGCTCCTACGAGCAGTACTTC.

Concerning this clone: Other nucleotide sequences in the sample specify the same CDR3. This chain links TRBV9 with TRBJ1-1; 7 bases map to TRBD1. V was clipped by 0 bases and J by 1 base; unmatched bases: 0. In germline, CDR1 is SGDLS, CDR2 YYNGEE. CDR3 size: 14 residues. The CDR3 protein is CASSVGQGNTEAFF. The CDR3, as DNA: TGTGCCAGCAGCGTAGGACAGGGGAACACTGAAGCTTTCTTT.

This clone was observed a handful of times. This chain joins TRBV28 and TRBJ2-2; 9 positions match TRBD1. The junction had 12 bases not matched to a gene; V was cut back by 6 bases and J by 7 bases. The V gene's germline CDR1 is MDHEN and CDR2 SYDVKM. This CDR3 has 16 amino acids. DNA of the CDR3: TGTGCCAGCAGAGAGACGGGACAGGGTAGGGTCGGGGAGCTGTTTTTT. Residues: CASRETGQGRVGELFF.

The J gene is TRBJ1-2, the V gene TRBV2; 8 bases agree with TRBD1. The CDR3 extends over 15 amino acids. V shed 1 base, J shed 4 bases, and the junction held 5 bases outside the gene matches. Germline CDR1 is SNHLY and CDR2 is FYNNEI. CDR3 DNA sequence: TGTGCCAGCAGTGAAGGGGGGACAGGAACCTATGGCTACACCTTC. Amino acids: CASSEGGTGTYGYTF.

The chain joins TRBV6-5 to TRBJ1-2; D may be TRBD1 (6 bases). This CDR3 spans 13 amino acids. The V gene's germline CDR1 is MNHEY and CDR2 SVGAGI. The ends were cut back, 7 bases at V and 7 bases at J, with 16 bases in the middle. The CDR3, as DNA: TGTGCCAGCAATACCGGGACATTTGGTGGCTACACCTTC. It is translated as CASNTGTFGGYTF.

This chain links TRBV19 with TRBJ1-2; 8 nucleotides agree with TRBD1. The V gene's germline CDR1 is LNHDA and CDR2 SQIVND (reference sequence). V was clipped by 11 bases and J by 4 bases; unmatched bases: 15. This CDR3 has 15 amino acids. The CDR3 bases are TGTGCCTCCCAACCCACCGGGACAGGACTCTATGGCTACACCTTC. It specifies CASQPTGTGLYGYTF.

This clone was detected only a few times. This rearrangement joins TRBV4-1 to TRBJ2-4; possible D gene TRBD1, 7 bases. CDR3 length: 19 amino acids. V was pared by 0 bases and J by 1 base, with 19 bases between. Germline V gives CDR1 MGHRA, CDR2 YSYEKL. CDR3 nucleotide sequence: TGCGCCAGCAGCCAAGAAGGCGGGATCAGGGGGGCGGCCAAAAACATTCAGTACTTC. This encodes CASSQEGGIRGAAKNIQYF.

V usage is TRBV24-1 and J usage is TRBJ2-5, with 8 bases identical to TRBD1. This CDR3 comprises 16 residues. The V segment lost 5 bases and the J segment 2 bases; nucleotides outside the gene matches: 9. Germline-derived CDR1 and CDR2 are KGHDR and SFDVKD. CDR3 protein: CATSGNTGGWQETQYF. In nucleotides, the CDR3 is TGTGCCACCAGTGGAAACACAGGGGGGTGGCAAGAGACCCAGTACTTC.

This clone was picked up one time. The chain links TRBV15 to TRBJ2-1; TRBD2 aligns across 11 bases. From germline, CDR1 is LNHNV and CDR2 YYDKDF (reference sequence). The CDR3 has 16 amino acids. V shed 4 bases, J shed 2 bases, and the junction held 4 bases outside the gene matches. CDR3 sequence reads: CATSINSGRAYNEQFF. The CDR3 DNA reads as TGTGCCACCAGCATAAATAGCGGGAGGGCCTACAATGAGCAGTTCTTC. Full variable domain (remainder filled in from reference TRBV15 and TRBJ2-1): DAMVIQNPRYQVTQFGKPVTLSCSQTLNHNVMYWYQQKSSQAPKLLFHYYDKDFNNEADTPDNFQSRRPNTSFCFLDIRSPGLGDTAMYLCATSINSGRAYNEQFFGPGTRLTVL.

The DNA for the CDR3 is TGTGCCAGCAACAAGAGGACAGGGGATAATTCACCCCTCCACTTT. It specifies CASNKRTGDNSPLHF. The gene calls are TRBV6-5 and TRBJ1-6, with 9 bases aligning to TRBD1. Germline assignment: CDR1 MNHEY and CDR2 SVGAGI. CDR3 length: 15 residues. The V gene end was trimmed by 7 bases and the J gene end by 5 bases; junction bases not matched to a gene: 6.

The J gene is TRBJ2-5, the V gene TRBV25-1; 12 nucleotides agree with TRBD1. The CDR3 covers 16 residues. The V and J ends lost 3 bases and 5 bases, in that order; junction bases with no gene match: 7. Germline-derived CDR1 and CDR2 are MGHDK and SYGVNS. CDR3 loop: CASSELGTGGRETQYF. The CDR3, as DNA: TGTGCCAGCAGTGAGTTAGGGACAGGGGGCAGGGAGACCCAGTACTTC.

V usage is TRBV6-5 and J usage is TRBJ2-3; TRBD2 is a possible D gene (6 bases). This CDR3 spans 15 amino acids. Germline CDR1 is MNHEY and CDR2 is SVGAGI. V was pared by 2 bases and J by 2 bases, with 11 bases between. CDR3 in amino acids: CASSYLGGNTDTQYF. CDR3 DNA sequence: TGTGCCAGCAGTTACCTGGGGGGAAACACAGATACGCAGTATTTT.

CDR3 loop: CASSRRQGIDTQYF. The CDR3 DNA is TGTGCCAGCTCACGCCGACAGGGGATAGATACGCAGTATTTT. The V and J genes are TRBV18 and TRBJ2-3; TRBD1 matches at 8 bases. Losses at the gene ends were 4 bases for V and 5 bases for J; bases not matched to a gene: 5. The CDR3 covers 14 residues. In germline, CDR1 is KGHSH, CDR2 LQKENI. The full variable domain, in which reference TRBV18 and TRBJ2-3 provide the parts outside the CDR3, is NAGVMQNPRHLVRRRGQEARLRCSPMKGHSHVYWYRQLPEEGLKFMVYLQKENIIDESGMPKERFSAEFPKEGPSILRIQQVVRGDSAAYFCASSRRQGIDTQYFGPGTRLTVL.

This clone was seen a few times. Here the CDR3 DNA reads TGTGCCAGTAGTATTTTGGGACCAGGGGCGGTAACTGAAGCTTTCTTT. Protein product: CASSILGPGAVTEAFF. The chain combines TRBV19 with TRBJ1-1, with D possibly matching TRBD1 (6 bases). V gave up 3 bases and J gave up 5 bases, with 19 bases separating them. The germline gives CDR1 LNHDA, CDR2 SQIVND (reference sequence). This CDR3 is 16 amino acids long.

The J gene is TRBJ2-6, the V gene TRBV19; TRBD2 agrees at 7 bases. The CDR3 has 15 residues. V shed 0 bases and J 6 bases; nucleotides not matched to a gene: 2. Looked up from germline, CDR1 is LNHDA and CDR2 is SQIVND (reference sequence). This chain's CDR3 is CASSIEGGAANVLTF. The CDR3 DNA follows: TGTGCCAGTAGTATAGAGGGAGGGGCGGCCAACGTCCTGACTTTC.

The V call is TRBV5-1, the J call TRBJ2-1, with a possible D match to TRBD1 (7 bases). CDR1 is SGHRS, CDR2 YFSETQ, per germline. V was cut by 4 bases and J by 4 bases, with 18 bases left in between. The CDR3 length is 16 residues. The CDR3 nucleotides are TGCGCCAGCAGCATAGCAGGGGGTAGCGGTTACAATGAGCAGTTCTTC. It codes for CASSIAGGSGYNEQFF.

CDR3 loop: CASRQTGSNTGELFF. CDR3 nucleotides: TGTGCCAGCAGACAGACAGGGTCGAACACCGGGGAGCTGTTTTTT. The V call is TRBV2, the J call TRBJ2-2, with 7 bases identical to TRBD1. CDR3 size: 15 residues. Per the germline V gene, CDR1 is SNHLY and CDR2 is FYNNEI. Germline trimming cut 6 bases from V and 0 bases from J; bases unmatched to any gene: 4.